This T cell receptor beta chain derives from a study of CD8 T cells in ankylosing spondylitis. Findings and limits, study-wide: Several of the motif variants were reported before in synovial fluid and blood from reactive arthritis. Matched synovial fluid from ankylosing spondylitis patients was reported to be enriched for disease-linked clones.

It was by quantitative 5'-RACE with molecular barcodes that TCR beta libraries were made. TCRdb ran MiXCR on the 5' RACE reads and lists one entry per CDR3 protein. Of approximately 250,000 distinct CDR3 sequences listed, roughly a quarter are singletons. On this clonotype itself: No antigen is known for it.

CDR1 and CDR2 (germline): DFQATT, SNEGSKA (reference sequence). The ends were cut back, 4 bases at V and 5 bases at J, with 11 bases in the middle. The CDR3 runs 12 residues. The sequencing input was blood, either unsorted or a sorted T cell fraction (not recorded which). The chain employs TRBV20-1 and TRBJ1-1; D might be TRBD1 (5 bases). This clonotype originated in a male donor with ankylosing spondylitis or in good health (not recorded which). CDR3 coding DNA: TGCAGTGCTACCATGGGGGGAACTGAAGCTTTCTTT. This gives the protein CSATMGGTEAFF.